One and the same sample provided the 8 T cell receptor beta chains below, sequenced in a study of T-cell memory formation after mild COVID-19. TCRdb called the 5' RACE reads again in MiXCR, with one record for every CDR3 protein. Of around 300,000 distinct CDR3 sequences in the sample, roughly 13% were seen once. The sequenced sample was PBMCs or a T cell subset sorted from them (not recorded which). The receptor source for this set is a young man who had mild COVID-19 (a few samples of this study predate the infection). Cell type and time point are not known.

The chain is built from TRBV6-6 and TRBJ2-1, with 9 bases aligning to TRBD2. Trimming cost V 6 bases and J 5 bases; bases outside gene matches: 5. In germline, CDR1 is MNHNY, CDR2 SVGAGI (reference sequence). This CDR3 contains 14 residues. The CDR3 reads CASRAGGPHNEQFF. The CDR3 coding sequence is TGTGCCAGCAGAGCGGGGGGTCCCCACAATGAGCAGTTCTTC.

CDR3 in DNA: TGTGCCAGCAGCTTCTATGGGACGGATGAAGCTTTCTTT. This sequence encodes CASSFYGTDEAFF. The chain links TRBV5-4 to TRBJ1-1; D might be TRBD1 (5 bases). The CDR3 extends over 13 amino acids. From germline, CDR1 is SGHNT and CDR2 YYREEE (reference sequence). The V end was cut by 2 bases, the J end by 7 bases, with 12 bases between.

The chain uses TRBV5-1 and TRBJ2-3; maybe TRBD1 (6 bases). Germline V gene data show CDR1 as SGHRS and CDR2 as YFSETQ. V was trimmed by 2 bases and J by 5 bases, leaving 15 bases between them. The CDR3 extends over 15 amino acids. DNA of the CDR3: TGCGCCAGCAGCTTAGGGCAGGGGCTGGAAGATACGCAGTATTTT. Translating it yields CASSLGQGLEDTQYF. Supplemented by reference TRBV5-1 and TRBJ2-3, the full variable domain reads KAGVTQTPRYLIKTRGQQVTLSCSPISGHRSVSWYQQTPGQGLQFLFEYFSETQRNKGNFPGRFSGRQFSNSRSEMNVSTLELGDSALYLCASSLGQGLEDTQYFGPGTRLTVL.

The chain recombines TRBV21-1 with TRBJ1-4. TRBV21-1 is a recognized pseudogene. CDR3 size: 14 residues. The CDR3 nucleotides read TGTGCCAGCAGCAAAGGCCCACACGGTGAAAAACTGTTTTTT. Encoded protein: CASSKGPHGEKLFF.

This clonotype was recorded a few times. This chain joins TRBV29-1 and TRBJ1-4; TRBD1 might be the D (6 bases). Trimming stripped 7 bases from V and 5 bases from J, with 14 bases between. Germline V gene lookup returns CDR1 SQVTM and CDR2 ANQGSEA. This CDR3 is 13 amino acids long. The CDR3 sequence: CSAYPTGNEKLFF. The CDR3 region has the DNA TGCAGCGCCTACCCGACAGGAAATGAAAAACTGTTTTTT.

This clonotype appeared a few times. The gene calls are TRBV28 and TRBJ2-7; D is perhaps TRBD2 (6 bases). V lost 6 bases to trimming and J lost 0 bases, with 15 bases between them. This CDR3 is 15 amino acids long. Germline lookup yields CDR1 MDHEN and CDR2 SYDVKM. For the CDR3, the DNA is TGTGCCAGCAGCCCAGGTGGGGGGAGCTCCTACGAGCAGTACGTC. Translated, it gives CASSPGGGSSYEQYV.

This clonotype was seen only a few times. This chain links TRBV14 with TRBJ2-3; tentatively, D is TRBD1 (5 bases). The length of the CDR3 is 15 residues. Germline loops: CDR1 SGHDN, CDR2 FVKESK. V was pared by 1 base and J by 2 bases, with 10 bases between. This CDR3 reads CASSQVGDHTDTQYF. CDR3 nucleotide sequence: TGTGCCAGCAGCCAAGTAGGGGATCACACAGATACGCAGTATTTT.

This clonotype was observed a handful of times. V and J are TRBV20-1 and TRBJ1-5; no clear D. The CDR3 extends over 14 amino acids. Trimming removed 3 bases from V and 4 bases from J, with 13 bases in between. Germline lookup yields CDR1 DFQATT and CDR2 SNEGSKA (reference sequence). In DNA form, the CDR3 reads TGCAGTGCTAGGGAAAGGACGGGTAATCAGCCCCAGCATTTT. Its protein is CSARERTGNQPQHF.